A single sample gave rise to the 17 T cell receptor beta chains below, sequenced in a study of blood T cell repertoires in COVID-19 (dated by TCRdb to the early 2020s). Library construction relied on the immunoSEQ multiplex PCR assay. In its TCRdb copy, this immuneACCESS table keeps in-frame sequences only and misses some clones. Where compared with another copy, unresolved V genes explain less than half of these, and the others have no known cause. The sample table holds around 250,000 clones, of which under 85% were seen once. Roughly 1.9% of the sample comes from the top ten. Sample: peripheral blood. These receptors all stem from a man aged 30 to 45 who had recovered from COVID-19.

This sequence joins TRBV4-2 and TRBJ1-3; 9 bases map to TRBD1. The CDR3 extends over 16 amino acids. Germline CDR1 is LGHNA and CDR2 is YNFKEQ. V shed 2 bases, J shed 5 bases, and the junction held 7 bases outside the gene matches. In DNA, the CDR3 is TGTGCCAGCAGCCAACCGGGGGGACAGGGAAGAAACACCATATATTTT. This gives the protein CASSQPGGQGRNTIYF.

Regarding this clone: Other DNA variants within this sample encode the same CDR3. CDR3 DNA sequence: TGCGCCAGCAGCTTGGGACTCGCGGGGGGGCCAGATACGCAGTATTTT. This translates into CASSLGLAGGPDTQYF. The V and J genes are TRBV5-1 and TRBJ2-3, with 9 bases identical to TRBD2. This CDR3 has 16 amino acids. In germline, CDR1 is SGHRS, CDR2 YFSETQ. V trimming: 0 bases; J trimming: 4 bases; junction bases outside the gene matches: 6.

This sequence joins TRBV18 and TRBJ2-5, with 7 bases aligning to TRBD1. Trimming cost V 2 bases and J 5 bases; bases outside gene matches: 11. From germline, CDR1 is KGHSH and CDR2 LQKENI. The CDR3 consists of 16 residues. The CDR3: CASSPGSRGRGETQYF. The DNA for the CDR3 is TGTGCCAGCTCACCAGGATCCAGGGGGAGAGGGGAGACCCAGTACTTC.

The chain uses TRBV2 and TRBJ2-3; TRBD1 might be the D (6 bases). The CDR3 is 14 amino acids. The ends were cut back, 6 bases at V and 6 bases at J, with 16 bases in the middle. Per germline, CDR1 SNHLY and CDR2 FYNNEI. The DNA for the CDR3 is TGTGCCAGCAGCCTTAGGAGAGGGGGTGATACGCAGTATTTT. Its protein is CASSLRRGGDTQYF.

CDR3 in DNA: TGTGCCAGCAGCCGCCTTGGGGGCCAGTCCGGGGAGCTGTTTTTT. Residues: CASSRLGGQSGELFF. The chain carries TRBV27 and TRBJ2-2, with D possibly matching TRBD1 (6 bases). The CDR3 runs 15 residues. Trimming took 6 bases from V and 6 from J, leaving 17 bases between them. Germline V CDR1 and CDR2: MNHEY, SMNVEV (reference sequence).

Only one count was recorded for this clone. The chain links TRBV15 to TRBJ2-7; a weak D match, TRBD1 (6 bases). The CDR3 is made up of 14 amino acids. CDR1 is LNHNV and CDR2 is YYDKDF in the germline V gene (reference sequence). Trimming shortened V by 0 bases and J by 2 bases, and 8 bases separated the two germline ends. This chain's CDR3 is CATSRDRGPYEQYV. The CDR3 DNA reads TGTGCCACCAGCAGAGACAGGGGCCCCTACGAGCAGTACGTC.

The chain employs TRBV6-5 and TRBJ2-7; tentative D call: TRBD2 (5 bases). Per the germline V gene, CDR1 is MNHEY and CDR2 is SVGAGI. Trimming removed 6 bases from V and 6 bases from J, with 15 bases in between. The CDR3 has 13 amino acids. As DNA, the CDR3 is TGTGCCAGCAGAAGAGCGGTTGATTCCGAGCAGTACGTC. This sequence encodes CASRRAVDSEQYV.

This clone was found a few times. The genes are TRBV3-1 (or the pseudogene TRBV3-2) and TRBJ2-2, with TRBD1 matching over 9 bases. V dropped 4 bases and J dropped 1; count of bases not matched to a gene: 1. The CDR3 loop spans 15 amino acids. Germline CDR1 reads LGHDT; CDR2 reads YNNKEL (reference sequence). CDR3: CASSPGQGNTGELFF. CDR3 nucleotide sequence: TGTGCCAGCAGCCCGGGACAGGGGAACACCGGGGAGCTGTTTTTT.

The rearrangement uses TRBV7-9 and TRBJ1-2; tentatively, D is TRBD1 (5 bases). CDR1 SEHNR and CDR2 FQNEAQ come from the germline V gene (reference sequence). The CDR3 spans 15 residues. V gave up 1 base and J gave up 5 bases, with 14 bases separating them. CDR3: CASSLEWTRPYGYTF. The CDR3 DNA reads TGTGCCAGCAGCTTAGAGTGGACAAGGCCTTATGGCTACACCTTC. Looking up the rest from reference TRBV7-9 and TRBJ1-2 gives the full variable domain: DTGVSQNPRHKITKRGQNVTFRCDPISEHNRLYWYRQTLGQGPEFLTYFQNEAQLEKSRLLSDRFSAERPKGSFSTLEIQRTEQGDSAMYLCASSLEWTRPYGYTFGSGTRLTVV.

This rearrangement joins TRBV6-1 to TRBJ2-7; tentatively, D is TRBD1 (6 bases). Looked up from germline, CDR1 is MNHNS and CDR2 is SASEGT. Trimming removed 2 bases at V and 3 bases at J, with 11 bases between. This CDR3 is 14 amino acids long. This CDR3 is CASSERTDNYEQYV. Written as DNA, the CDR3 is TGTGCCAGCAGTGAAAGGACAGATAACTACGAGCAGTACGTC.

V gene TRBV9 combines with J gene TRBJ2-3; 8 bases line up with TRBD2. Germline CDR1 reads SGDLS; CDR2 reads YYNGEE. Trimming removed 2 bases from V and 10 bases from J; junction bases left unmatched: 6. The CDR3 runs to 13 residues. The CDR3 spells CASSVSERGPQYF. The CDR3 nucleotides read TGTGCCAGCAGCGTGTCCGAGCGGGGGCCGCAGTATTTT. Based on the CDR3 plus reference TRBV9 and TRBJ2-3, the full variable domain is DSGVTQTPKHLITATGQRVTLRCSPRSGDLSVYWYQQSLDQGLQFLIQYYNGEERAKGNILERFSAQQFPDLHSELNLSSLELGDSALYFCASSVSERGPQYFGPGTRLTVL.

This chain links TRBV4-1 with TRBJ1-1; 7 bases are shared with TRBD1. The ends lost 7 bases at V and 0 bases at J; junction bases unmatched: 20. In germline, CDR1 is MGHRA, CDR2 YSYEKL. CDR3 size: 19 residues. CDR3 nucleotide sequence: TGCGCCAGCAATCTAAACCCTAGACAGGGCGGGATAATGAACACTGAAGCTTTCTTT. It is translated as CASNLNPRQGGIMNTEAFF.

The rearrangement links TRBV5-5 to TRBJ2-7; 8 nucleotides agree with TRBD1. CDR3 length equals 15 residues. V lost 3 bases, J lost 4 bases, and 9 bases stayed unmatched. Germline values: CDR1 SGHKS, CDR2 YYEKEE (reference sequence). CDR3 amino acids: CASSSFTGGVYEQYF. CDR3 DNA sequence: TGTGCCAGCAGCTCGTTCACAGGGGGAGTATACGAGCAGTACTTC.

This rearrangement joins TRBV6-4 to TRBJ1-2; D might be TRBD1 (6 bases). The V end was cut by 8 bases, the J end by 7 bases, with 17 bases between. This CDR3 is built from 13 residues. Germline CDR1 MRHNA, CDR2 SNTAGT. CDR3 sequence reads: CASSDSKRGGYTF. CDR3 in DNA: TGTGCCAGCTCGGACAGCAAAAGGGGTGGCTACACCTTC.

The genes are TRBV4-2 and TRBJ2-5; TRBD2 aligns across 8 bases. V was pared by 1 base and J by 0 bases, with 1 base of the junction left unmatched. Germline CDR1 and CDR2: LGHNA and YNFKEQ. The CDR3 length is 15 residues. The CDR3 DNA reads as TGTGCCAGCAGCCAAGGGCGGGGGGACCAAGAGACCCAGTACTTC. It translates to CASSQGRGDQETQYF.

Here the CDR3 reads CASSQGLAGGSLYNEQFF. For the CDR3, the DNA is TGTGCCAGTAGTCAGGGACTAGCGGGGGGAAGCCTATACAATGAGCAGTTCTTC. The chain recombines TRBV19 with TRBJ2-1; 15 nucleotides match TRBD2. Germline trimming cut 5 bases from V and 4 bases from J; bases unmatched to any gene: 9. CDR1 and CDR2 (germline): LNHDA, SQIVND (reference sequence). This CDR3 has 18 amino acids.

The rearrangement links TRBV2 to TRBJ2-5; possibly TRBD1 for D (6 bases). Trimming stripped 2 bases from V and 4 bases from J, with 11 bases between. Looked up from germline, CDR1 is SNHLY and CDR2 is FYNNEI. This CDR3 contains 14 residues. CDR3 DNA sequence: TGTGCCAGCAGTGAACAGGGGAAGCGAGAGACCCAGTACTTC. This translates into CASSEQGKRETQYF.